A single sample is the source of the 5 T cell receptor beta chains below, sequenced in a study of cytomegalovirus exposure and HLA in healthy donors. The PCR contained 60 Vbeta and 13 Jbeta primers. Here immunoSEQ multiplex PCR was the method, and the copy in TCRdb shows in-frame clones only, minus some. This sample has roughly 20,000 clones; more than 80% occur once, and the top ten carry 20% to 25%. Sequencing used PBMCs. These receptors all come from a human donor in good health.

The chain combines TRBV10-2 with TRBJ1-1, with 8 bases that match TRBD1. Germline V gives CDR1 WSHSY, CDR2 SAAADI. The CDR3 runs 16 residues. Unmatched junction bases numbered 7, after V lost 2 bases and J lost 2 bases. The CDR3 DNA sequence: TGCGCCAGCAGTGAGGGTGGGGGGACAGGTAACACTGAAGCTTTCTTT. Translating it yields CASSEGGGTGNTEAFF.

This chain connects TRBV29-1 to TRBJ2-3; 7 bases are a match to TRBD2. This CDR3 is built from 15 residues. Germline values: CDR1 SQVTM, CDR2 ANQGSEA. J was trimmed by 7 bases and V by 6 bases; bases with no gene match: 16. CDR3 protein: CSVTPSGIRGNTQYF. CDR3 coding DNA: TGCAGCGTCACCCCTAGCGGCATCCGTGGGAATACGCAGTATTTT.

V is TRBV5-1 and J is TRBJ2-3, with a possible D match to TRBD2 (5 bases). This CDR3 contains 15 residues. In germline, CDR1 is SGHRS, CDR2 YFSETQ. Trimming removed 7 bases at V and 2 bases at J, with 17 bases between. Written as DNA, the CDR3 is TGCGCCAGCGCCCCGGGGTCGAGAGACACAGATACGCAGTATTTT. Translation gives CASAPGSRDTDTQYF.

Here the CDR3 DNA reads TGCGCCAGCAGCATAAGACAGGGTAACGGGGAGCTGTTTTTT. It yields the protein CASSIRQGNGELFF. The V gene is TRBV5-1, the J gene TRBJ2-2, with 7 bases that match TRBD1. J gave up 7 bases and V 4 bases, and 7 bases lay outside the gene matches. In germline, CDR1 is SGHRS, CDR2 YFSETQ. The CDR3 spans 14 residues.

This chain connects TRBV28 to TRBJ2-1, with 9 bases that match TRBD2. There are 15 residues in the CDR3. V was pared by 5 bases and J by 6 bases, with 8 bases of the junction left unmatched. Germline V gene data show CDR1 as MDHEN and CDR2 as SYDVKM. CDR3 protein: CASSDPGGGGNEQFF. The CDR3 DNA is TGTGCCAGCAGTGACCCGGGCGGGGGGGGCAATGAGCAGTTCTTC.